The source of this T cell receptor (beta chain) is a study of cytomegalovirus exposure and HLA in healthy donors. Findings and caveats of the study: A later analysis associated 15,000 or so TCR beta sequences with HLA alleles at a 0.05 false discovery rate. When the data were analyzed later, several of the most significant clusters appeared to be linked to common viral pathogens. Researchers reportedly found TCR beta sequences accurately predicted most subjects' HLA-A and HLA-B alleles. In an earlier analysis, about 87% or about 30%: the productive usage of most TCR beta V segments.

Per the germline V gene, CDR1 is MNHNY and CDR2 is SVGAGI (reference sequence). CDR3 length: 14 residues. Trimming took 7 bases from V and 5 from J, leaving 16 bases between them. Primers included in the PCR were 60 Vbeta and 13 Jbeta primers. Sequenced by immunoSEQ multiplex PCR; TCRdb stores in-frame clones only, minus some. Among 210,000 or so clones listed, around 80% were seen once. A note on this clone: Its antigen is as yet unknown.

The V and J genes are TRBV6-6 and TRBJ2-3, with D perhaps matching TRBD2 (6 bases). The sample was PBMCs. This TCR came from a boy aged 5-17 years in good health and CMV-seronegative. The CDR3 sequence is CASTDQSGEDTQYF. The CDR3 DNA sequence: TGTGCCAGCACCGACCAATCGGGGGAAGATACGCAGTATTTT.